This T cell receptor (beta chain) was observed in a study of blood T cell repertoires in COVID-19. For the study at large: There were acute and convalescent COVID-19 samples, and they came from the United States, Italy and Spain. T cells, B-cell-depleted T cells, or PBMCs provided the cDNA or gDNA that served as material.

The germline gives CDR1 KGHSH, CDR2 LQKENI. This CDR3 is 16 amino acids long. V dropped 4 bases and J dropped 4; count of bases not matched to a gene: 13. In the original analysis: Amplification of reference gene primers was used by the study to estimate nucleated cell counts. This table comes from immunoSEQ multiplex PCR, and its TCRdb copy is limited to in-frame clones, with some not included. That table supplies the V and J calls and clone size; D and trimming were determined from the DNA. The repertoire holds some 150,000 clones, with approximately 88% as singletons. V gene TRBV18 combines with J gene TRBJ2-7, with 7 bases aligning to TRBD1. The specimen sequenced was peripheral blood. This receptor was identified in a woman aged 60-75 years who had recovered from COVID-19. This chain's CDR3 is CASSLMDGQANYEQYF. Written as DNA, the CDR3 is TGTGCCAGCTCACTAATGGATGGACAGGCCAATTACGAGCAGTACTTC.